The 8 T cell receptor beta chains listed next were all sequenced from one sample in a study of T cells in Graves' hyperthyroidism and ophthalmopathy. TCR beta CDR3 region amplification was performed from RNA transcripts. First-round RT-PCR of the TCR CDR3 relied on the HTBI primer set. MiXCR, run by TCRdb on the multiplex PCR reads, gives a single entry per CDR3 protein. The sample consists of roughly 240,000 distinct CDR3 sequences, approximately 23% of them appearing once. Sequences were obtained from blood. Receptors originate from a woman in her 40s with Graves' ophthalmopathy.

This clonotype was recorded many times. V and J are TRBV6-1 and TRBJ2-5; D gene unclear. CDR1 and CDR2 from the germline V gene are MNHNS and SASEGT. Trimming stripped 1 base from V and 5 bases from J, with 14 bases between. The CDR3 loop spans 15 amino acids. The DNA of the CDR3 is TGTGCCAGCAGTGAAGTATACAGACCCCAGGAGACCCAGTACTTC. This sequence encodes CASSEVYRPQETQYF.

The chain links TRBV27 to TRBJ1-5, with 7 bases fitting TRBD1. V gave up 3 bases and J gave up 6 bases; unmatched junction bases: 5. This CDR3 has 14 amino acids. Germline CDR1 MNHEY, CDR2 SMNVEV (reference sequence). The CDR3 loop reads CASSFEGGGQPQHF. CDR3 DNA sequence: TGTGCCAGCAGTTTCGAAGGGGGCGGTCAGCCCCAGCATTTT.

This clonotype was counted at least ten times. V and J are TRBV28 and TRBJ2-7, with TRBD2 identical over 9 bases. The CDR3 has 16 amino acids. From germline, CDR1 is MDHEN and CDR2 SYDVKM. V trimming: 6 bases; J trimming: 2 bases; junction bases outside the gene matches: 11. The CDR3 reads CASRGGGRVLTYEQYF. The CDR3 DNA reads TGTGCCAGCAGAGGGGGCGGGAGGGTTCTCACCTACGAGCAGTACTTC.

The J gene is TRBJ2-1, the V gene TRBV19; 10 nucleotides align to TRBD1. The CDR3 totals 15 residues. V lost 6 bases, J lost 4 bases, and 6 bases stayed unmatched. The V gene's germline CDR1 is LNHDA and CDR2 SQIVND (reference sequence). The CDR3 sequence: CASRTGQGWYNEQFF. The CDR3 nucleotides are TGTGCCAGTAGAACGGGACAGGGGTGGTACAATGAGCAGTTCTTC.

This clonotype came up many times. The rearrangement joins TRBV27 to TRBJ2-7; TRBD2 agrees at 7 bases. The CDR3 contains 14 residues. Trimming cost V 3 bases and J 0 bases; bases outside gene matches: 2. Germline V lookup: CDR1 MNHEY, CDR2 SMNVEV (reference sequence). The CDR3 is CASSFASGSYEQYF. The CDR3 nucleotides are TGTGCCAGCAGTTTTGCTAGCGGCTCCTACGAGCAGTACTTC.

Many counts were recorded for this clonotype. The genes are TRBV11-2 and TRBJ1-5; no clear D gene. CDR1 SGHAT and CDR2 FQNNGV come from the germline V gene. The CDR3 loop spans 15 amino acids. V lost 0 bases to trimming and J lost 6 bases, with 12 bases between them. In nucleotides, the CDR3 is TGTGCCAGCAGCTTAGATCTGGGAAGAGGTCAGCCCCAGCATTTT. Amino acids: CASSLDLGRGQPQHF.

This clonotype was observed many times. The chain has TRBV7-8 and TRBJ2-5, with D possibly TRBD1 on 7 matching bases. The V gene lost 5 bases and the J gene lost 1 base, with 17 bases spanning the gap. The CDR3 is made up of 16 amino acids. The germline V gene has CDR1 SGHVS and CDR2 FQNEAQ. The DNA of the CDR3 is TGTGCCAGCAGCAATTTAAACAGGGGACTCCAAGAGACCCAGTACTTC. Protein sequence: CASSNLNRGLQETQYF.

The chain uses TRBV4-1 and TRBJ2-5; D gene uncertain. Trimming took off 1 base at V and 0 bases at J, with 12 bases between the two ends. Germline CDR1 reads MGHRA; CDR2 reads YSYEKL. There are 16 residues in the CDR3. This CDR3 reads CASSQAHTSYQETQYF. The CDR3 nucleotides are TGCGCCAGCAGCCAAGCTCATACCTCGTACCAAGAGACCCAGTACTTC.